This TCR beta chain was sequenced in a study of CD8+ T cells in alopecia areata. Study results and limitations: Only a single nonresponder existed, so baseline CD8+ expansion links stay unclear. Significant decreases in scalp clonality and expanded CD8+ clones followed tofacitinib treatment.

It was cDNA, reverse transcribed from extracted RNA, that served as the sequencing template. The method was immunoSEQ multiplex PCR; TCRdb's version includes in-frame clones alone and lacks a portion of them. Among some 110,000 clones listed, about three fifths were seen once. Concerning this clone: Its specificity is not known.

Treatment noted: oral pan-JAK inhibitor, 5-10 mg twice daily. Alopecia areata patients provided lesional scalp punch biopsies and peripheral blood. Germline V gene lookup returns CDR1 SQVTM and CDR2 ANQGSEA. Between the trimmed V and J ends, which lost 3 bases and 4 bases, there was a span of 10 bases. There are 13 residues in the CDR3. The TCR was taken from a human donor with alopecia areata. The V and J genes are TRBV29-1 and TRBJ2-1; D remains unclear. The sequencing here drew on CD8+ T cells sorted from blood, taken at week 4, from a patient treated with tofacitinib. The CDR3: CSVEQVPYNEQFF. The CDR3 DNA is TGCAGCGTTGAGCAGGTACCTTACAATGAGCAGTTCTTC.